This T cell receptor (beta chain) comes out of a study of blood T cell repertoires in COVID-19 (TCRdb year 2020). Study-level background: Samples covering the acute and convalescent phases of COVID-19 were provided by collaborators in the United States, Italy and Spain. The material from the prospective study consisted of cDNA or gDNA derived from T cells, B-cell-depleted T cells, or PBMCs. The dataset comprised deeply sampled blood TCRbeta repertoires from subjects exposed to, actively infected with, or recovered from COVID-19. The repertoires were made available in a free public database intended to serve as a resource for research on the immune response to SARS-CoV-2. The samples were drawn from the first 160 participants of the ongoing ImmuneRACE study and from about 1,200 subjects provided by 6 global collaborators. The sample metadata nearly always contained a de-identified subject ID, COVID-19 status, age in years and sex. HLA class I and class II types, where available, came from metadata supplied by the sample provider rather than from assay-based typing.

One collaborating source in Seattle enrolled patients while the patients were actively infected and followed the patients over time throughout the course of disease. Whole blood was collected in K2EDTA tubes by collaborating institutions according to the institutions' own protocols. For TCRbeta analysis, collaborators shipped samples in one of three forms: frozen whole blood, isolated PBMCs, or DNA extracted from either of those sample types. The immunoSEQ Assay, a bias-controlled multiplex PCR, was used to amplify TCRbeta CDR3 regions from genomic DNA. The published analysis was carried out like this. Within the assay, amplification of reference gene primers was used to estimate how many nucleated cells each sample contained. To quantify the absolute abundance of each unique TCRbeta CDR3 rearrangement, sequence reads were collapsed and filtered. For each sample, productive Simpson clonality was calculated as the square root of Simpson's diversity index across productive rearrangements. Not all clones reach the TCRdb copy of this immuneACCESS table, which keeps in-frame sequences only. Checked studies attribute under half of the gap to unresolved V genes and leave the rest unexplained. The V and J calls and the clone size are those of that table, but D and trimming were determined from the DNA. Here the sample has about 250,000 clones; 86% occur a single time. The ten largest clones add up to approximately 6% of the sample.

The CDR3 measures 14 amino acids from cysteine to phenylalanine. The retained sequence is limited to the CDR3, 42 bases, with the frame set at the first base. The germline V gene yields SGDLS for CDR1 and YYNGEE for CDR2. V is clipped by 4 bases and J by 10 bases, and the sequence between their germline boundaries is 15 bases long. What the authors observed across the whole study: The amount of clinical and demographic metadata varied by source and participant and was provided uncurated.

Concerning this clone itself: Its cognate antigen has yet to be identified. No per-base quality is available; no much larger clone lies one base away.

The sample consisted of peripheral blood. The source of this sequence is an elderly woman with COVID-19, enrolled during active disease. The rearrangement joined TRBV9 to TRBJ1-6, with TRBD1 tentatively as D gene (5 bases match). In nucleotides, the sequence is TGTGCCAGCAGCCTCAGTCAGGGAGGCTCACCCCTCCACTTT. This gives the protein CASSLSQGGSPLHF. Full variable domain (CDR3 extended with the reference TRBV9 and TRBJ1-6 proteins): DSGVTQTPKHLITATGQRVTLRCSPRSGDLSVYWYQQSLDQGLQFLIQYYNGEERAKGNILERFSAQQFPDLHSELNLSSLELGDSALYFCASSLSQGGSPLHFGNGTRLTVT.